At least ten counts were recorded for the clone carrying this T cell receptor beta chain. What it recognizes is unknown. The data stem from a study of CD8+CD57+ T cells in acquired aplastic anemia. About the research overall: Sorted cells (CD4+ and CD8+) yielded DNA amounts that averaged around 3.1 ug.

Patients picked for sequencing had shown CD8+CD57+ cell expansion detected by flow cytometry. At the time of blood sampling, patients had not yet received any therapy. Study-wide points: With respect to CD8+ Simpson's diversity, patients and controls did not differ significantly. Both patients and controls carried the same twenty-nine CD8+ CDR3 sequences.

Genomic DNA constituted the template upon which TCR beta VDJ and CDR3 profiling was performed. In TCRdb, the reads were re-called with MiXCR into one record per CDR3 protein. The repertoire holds about 200,000 distinct CDR3 sequences, about half seen once, with about 20% in the top ten. Germline V lookup: CDR1 SGHRS, CDR2 YFSETQ. The length of the CDR3 is 15 residues. With 5 bases removed from V and 4 bases from J, the gap between germline ends came to 17 bases. This chain links TRBV5-1 with TRBJ2-3, with D tentatively TRBD2 (7 bases). The source is a human donor with aplastic anemia. What was sequenced was sorted CD4+, CD8+, or CD8+CD57+ T cells (not recorded which) from PBMCs. Written as DNA, the CDR3 is TGCGCCAGCAGTGGGGGGGGCACCCTCCCAGATACGCAGTATTTT. Amino acids: CASSGGGTLPDTQYF.